The 11 T cell receptor beta chains below were found in one sample sequenced in a study of graft-versus-host responses after intestinal transplantation. The table came from immunoSEQ multiplex PCR; TCRdb's copy has only in-frame clones and leaves some out. Among some 15,000 clones listed, 88% were seen once. This specimen consisted of PBMCs, obtained approximately 110 days after intestinal transplant. All receptors derive from a human patient who received an intestinal transplant, so some T cells may come from the graft donor.

The V call is TRBV15, the J call TRBJ2-1; 8 bases agree with TRBD2. Germline V gives CDR1 LNHNV, CDR2 YYDKDF (reference sequence). The CDR3 sequence is 15 residues long. Trimming cost V 3 bases and J 2 bases; bases outside gene matches: 3. The CDR3, as DNA: TGTGCCACCAGCAGTGGCGGGAGGACCTACAATGAGCAGTTCTTC. As protein: CATSSGGRTYNEQFF.

The chain links TRBV19 to TRBJ2-7, with 7 nucleotides matching TRBD2. Losses at the gene ends were 5 bases for V and 0 bases for J; bases not matched to a gene: 4. Looked up from germline, CDR1 is LNHDA and CDR2 is SQIVND (reference sequence). The CDR3 loop spans 14 amino acids. The CDR3 loop reads CASSVLADSYEQYF. CDR3 nucleotides: TGTGCCAGTAGTGTCCTAGCGGACTCCTACGAGCAGTACTTC.

The chain links TRBV6-5 to TRBJ2-7, with D perhaps matching TRBD1 (6 bases). The V end lost 5 bases, the J end lost 0 bases, and 8 bases lay between the germline ends. From germline, CDR1 is MNHEY and CDR2 SVGAGI. This CDR3 is built from 13 residues. CDR3 nucleotide sequence: TGTGCCAGCAGTCACAGGGTCTCCTACGAGCAGTACTTC. Amino acid sequence: CASSHRVSYEQYF.

The rearrangement joins TRBV10-3 to TRBJ2-7, with 9 bases aligning to TRBD2. With 3 bases clipped from V and 0 bases from J, the junction kept 12 bases outside the gene matches. The germline gives CDR1 ENHRY, CDR2 SYGVKD. This CDR3 is 18 amino acids long. CDR3 region: CAISDGLARSMSSYEQYF. CDR3 nucleotide sequence: TGTGCCATCAGTGACGGACTAGCGAGAAGTATGAGCTCCTACGAGCAGTACTTC.

This chain joins TRBV5-1 and TRBJ1-1; TRBD1 is a possible D gene (5 bases). Deletions cut 0 bases from V and 5 bases from J, with 11 bases between. The CDR3 extends over 14 amino acids. Germline V gene lookup returns CDR1 SGHRS and CDR2 YFSETQ. The CDR3 loop is CASSLARGRTEAFF. Here the CDR3 DNA reads TGCGCCAGCAGCTTGGCTCGGGGACGTACTGAAGCTTTCTTT.

The chain uses TRBV5-4 and TRBJ2-3; 8 nucleotides agree with TRBD2. The CDR3 runs to 15 residues. V lost 6 bases, J lost 3 bases, and 9 bases stayed unmatched. CDR1 SGHNT and CDR2 YYREEE come from the germline V gene (reference sequence). The CDR3 loop reads CASTLPGLVTDTQYF. CDR3 DNA: TGTGCCAGCACCTTACCGGGACTAGTTACAGATACGCAGTATTTT.

J is TRBJ2-5 and V is TRBV2; TRBD1 might be the D (6 bases). V was trimmed by 5 bases and J by 5 bases, leaving 24 bases between them. The CDR3 is 17 residues long. In germline, CDR1 is SNHLY, CDR2 FYNNEI. The CDR3 region is CASSRVVEGTSLETQYF. CDR3 DNA sequence: TGTGCCAGCAGTCGCGTAGTTGAGGGGACATCGCTGGAGACCCAGTACTTC.

V is TRBV6-6 and J is TRBJ2-5; D remains ambiguous. The germline V and J ends were trimmed by 4 bases and 2 bases, with 8 bases remaining between them. Germline lookup yields CDR1 MNHNY and CDR2 SVGAGI (reference sequence). The CDR3 contains 13 residues. The CDR3 reads CASSSPSQETQYF. CDR3 nucleotides: TGTGCCAGCAGTTCGCCTTCGCAAGAGACCCAGTACTTC.

Turning to this clone: One end of the junction is discordant with germline, which a read error may explain. The chain is built from TRBV5-4 and TRBJ2-7; D is unresolved. This CDR3 is 14 amino acids long. Germline loops: CDR1 SGHNT, CDR2 YYREEE (reference sequence). CDR3 nucleotides: TGTGCCACCAGCGAGGTTCCGAGCTCCTACGAGCAGTACTTC. Residues: CATSEVPSSYEQYF.

V usage is TRBV30 and J usage is TRBJ2-4; weak D call: TRBD2 (7 bases). From germline, CDR1 is GTSNPN and CDR2 SVGIG (reference sequence). The CDR3 has 14 amino acids. Trimming shortened V by 0 bases and J by 5 bases, and 11 bases separated the two germline ends. The CDR3 DNA reads as TGTGCCTGGAGTGTAGGGGGGGCCCAAAACATTCAGTACTTC. Translated: CAWSVGGAQNIQYF. Filled out from reference TRBV30 and TRBJ2-4, the complete variable domain reads SQTIHQWPATLVQPVGSPLSLECTVEGTSNPNLYWYRQAAGRGLQLLFYSVGIGQISSEVPQNLSASRPQDRQFILSSKKLLLSDSGFYLCAWSVGGAQNIQYFGAGTRLSVL.

In DNA form, the CDR3 reads TGTGCCAGTGGACAGGACTCCTACAATGAGCAGTTCTTC. Its translation is CASGQDSYNEQFF. The V and J genes are TRBV9 and TRBJ2-1, with 7 bases that match TRBD1. The germline V gene encodes CDR1 SGDLS and CDR2 YYNGEE. The length of the CDR3 is 13 residues. V shed 8 bases, J shed 0 bases, and the junction held 2 bases outside the gene matches.